The present entry profiles one T cell receptor (beta chain) with its context. This sample was taken from a study of OX40 agonist ivuxolimab in advanced cancers. Germline-derived CDR1 and CDR2 are MGHRA and YSYEKL. CDR3 size: 14 residues. With V trimmed by 4 bases and J by 5 bases, 4 bases remained unmatched. Clones were sequenced by immunoSEQ multiplex PCR, and TCRdb holds only the in-frame ones, with some missing. The data show about 40,000 clones, 70% to 85% seen once. The chain recombines TRBV4-1 with TRBJ2-2; 7 positions agree with TRBD1. This TCR derives from an adult with an advanced solid tumor such as melanoma, head and neck, liver or kidney cancer. The source material was CD4+ or CD8+ T cells sorted from blood, sampled in a trial of the OX40 agonist ivuxolimab. CDR3 coding DNA: TGCGCCAGCAGCCCGGGACAGCGAACCGGGGAGCTGTTTTTT. Its translation: CASSPGQRTGELFF.